Listed below are T cell receptor beta chains from one sample, sequenced in a study of Graves' ophthalmopathy and Graves' hyperthyroidism. MiXCR, run by TCRdb on the multiplex PCR reads, gives a single entry per CDR3 protein. Here the sample spans hundreds of thousands of distinct CDR3 sequences, 40% being singletons. Sequenced sample: peripheral blood. The receptors originated from an adult man with Graves' ophthalmopathy. The CDR3 runs from the conserved cysteine through the conserved F or W. A D gene is named only where the DNA matches it firmly. A clone size is listed for some rows: how often the clone was seen (once, few, many), or a class if it is expanded.

d_gene: -; v_gene: TRBV2; abundance: -; j_gene: TRBJ1-1; CDR3aa: CASSRNTEALF; CDR3nt: TGTGCCAGCAGTCGGAACACTGAAGCTCTCTTT
d_gene: -; v_gene: TRBV12-3/TRBV12-4; abundance: few; j_gene: TRBJ1-6; CDR3aa: CASSLDMGTGYNSPLHF; CDR3nt: TGTGCCAGCAGTCTAGATATGGGGACCGGCTATAATTCACCCCTCCACTTT
d_gene: TRBD1; v_gene: TRBV2; abundance: -; j_gene: TRBJ1-2; CDR3aa: CAISFAGGAGYTF; CDR3nt: TGTGCCATCAGTTTCGCAGGGGGCGCCGGCTACACCTTC
d_gene: -; v_gene: TRBV10-3; abundance: -; j_gene: TRBJ1-1; CDR3aa: CAIKGREGKAFF; CDR3nt: TGTGCCATCAAGGGGAGGGAGGGAAAAGCTTTCTTT
d_gene: -; v_gene: TRBV6-1; abundance: few; j_gene: TRBJ2-7; CDR3aa: CASATAAYEQYF; CDR3nt: TGTGCCAGCGCCACAGCAGCGTACGAGCAGTACTTC
d_gene: TRBD1; v_gene: TRBV14; abundance: few; j_gene: TRBJ1-1; CDR3aa: CASSNERPGTVNSEAFF; CDR3nt: TGTGCCAGCAGCAACGAACGTCCCGGGACAGTAAATTCTGAAGCTTTCTTT
d_gene: -; v_gene: TRBV14; abundance: few; j_gene: TRBJ2-7; CDR3aa: CASSQGSSGHEQYF; CDR3nt: TGTGCCAGCAGCCAAGGTTCCAGCGGCCACGAGCAGTACTTC
d_gene: TRBD2; v_gene: TRBV20-1; abundance: -; j_gene: TRBJ2-5; CDR3aa: CSARDISGDQETQYF; CDR3nt: TGCAGTGCTAGAGACATTAGCGGGGACCAAGAGACCCAGTACTTC
d_gene: -; v_gene: TRBV6-2/TRBV6-3; abundance: -; j_gene: TRBJ1-1; CDR3aa: CASSQDSFGTEAFF; CDR3nt: TGTGCCAGCAGTCAGGACAGTTTCGGGACTGAAGCTTTCTTT
d_gene: -; v_gene: TRBV25-1; abundance: -; j_gene: TRBJ1-2; CDR3aa: CASSELVRNYGYTF; CDR3nt: TGTGCCAGCAGTGAATTAGTCAGGAACTATGGCTACACCTTC
d_gene: -; v_gene: TRBV7-3; abundance: -; j_gene: TRBJ1-1; CDR3aa: CASSLSAGGVAFF; CDR3nt: TGTGCCAGCAGTCTGTCCGCCGGCGGGGTTGCTTTCTTT
d_gene: TRBD1; v_gene: TRBV7-9; abundance: -; j_gene: TRBJ2-5; CDR3aa: CASSPEGAQYF; CDR3nt: TGCGCCAGCAGCCCCGAGGGGGCTCAGTACTTC
d_gene: TRBD1; v_gene: TRBV7-2; abundance: -; j_gene: TRBJ1-1; CDR3aa: CASRGSTGGTEAFF; CDR3nt: TGCGCCAGCAGGGGATCGACAGGGGGCACTGAAGCTTTCTTT
d_gene: -; v_gene: TRBV29-1; abundance: -; j_gene: TRBJ2-7; CDR3aa: CSVDSRVGEQYF; CDR3nt: TGCAGCGTGGATAGCAGGGTAGGCGAGCAGTACTTC
d_gene: -; v_gene: TRBV19; abundance: once; j_gene: TRBJ1-1; CDR3aa: CASSSQGAMNTEALF; CDR3nt: TGTGCCAGTAGTTCCCAAGGGGCAATGAACACTGAAGCTCTCTTT
d_gene: -; v_gene: TRBV7-9; abundance: -; j_gene: TRBJ1-4; CDR3aa: CASSTDIRTVREKLFF; CDR3nt: TGTGCCAGCAGCACGGATATACGGACCGTACGTGAAAAACTGTTTTTT
d_gene: -; v_gene: TRBV7-9; abundance: -; j_gene: TRBJ1-2; CDR3aa: CASSLGGEPKVNYGYTF; CDR3nt: TGTGCCAGCAGCTTAGGGGGGGAGCCGAAGGTCAACTATGGCTACACCTTC
d_gene: -; v_gene: TRBV29-1; abundance: -; j_gene: TRBJ1-1; CDR3aa: CSGSPRAEAFF; CDR3nt: TGCAGCGGGAGCCCTAGGGCTGAAGCTTTCTTT
d_gene: TRBD1; v_gene: TRBV29-1; abundance: -; j_gene: TRBJ2-7; CDR3aa: CSATGGSGANEQYF; CDR3nt: TGCAGCGCGACAGGGGGCTCTGGGGCCAACGAGCAGTACTTC
d_gene: -; v_gene: TRBV7-9; abundance: few; j_gene: TRBJ1-1; CDR3aa: CASSLVVGNTEAFF; CDR3nt: TGTGCCAGCAGCTTAGTCGTGGGGAACACTGAAGCTTTCTTT
d_gene: TRBD1; v_gene: TRBV14; abundance: few; j_gene: TRBJ2-2; CDR3aa: CASSQNRGTGELFF; CDR3nt: TGTGCCAGCAGCCAAAACAGGGGGACCGGGGAGCTGTTTTTT
d_gene: -; v_gene: TRBV10-3; abundance: many; j_gene: TRBJ2-5; CDR3aa: CAISESSGRETQYF; CDR3nt: TGTGCCATCAGTGAGTCTTCAGGGCGCGAGACCCAGTACTTC
d_gene: TRBD2; v_gene: TRBV7-3; abundance: many; j_gene: TRBJ2-7; CDR3aa: CASSLSGRAAEQYF; CDR3nt: TGTGCCAGCAGCTTAAGCGGGAGGGCCGCCGAGCAGTACTTC
d_gene: -; v_gene: TRBV10-3; abundance: few; j_gene: TRBJ2-7; CDR3aa: CASTSTGAYEQYF; CDR3nt: TGTGCCAGCACCTCGACGGGAGCCTACGAGCAGTACTTC
d_gene: -; v_gene: TRBV25-1; abundance: -; j_gene: TRBJ1-3; CDR3aa: CASSEGAIGAGNTIYF; CDR3nt: TGTGCCAGCAGTGAAGGTGCCATCGGAGCGGGAAACACCATATATTTT